Listed below are T cell receptor beta chains from one sample, sequenced in a study of breast tumors, draining lymph nodes, adjacent tissues. TCRdb processed the multiplex PCR reads anew with MiXCR; each CDR3 protein has one entry. The sample yields 83,000 or so distinct CDR3 sequences, roughly a fifth seen once. Sequencing was carried out using axillary lymph node tissue. These receptors all stem from a female donor with breast cancer. Some clones in this sample may be carry-over from other donors' samples. CDR3s include the opening cysteine and the closing phenylalanine or tryptophan. D genes are given only for firm matches. Rows may omit the clone size; those that give it use once, few, many or a size class.

d_call,v_call,j_call,clone_size,cdr3_aa,cdr3_nt
-,TRBV5-6,TRBJ2-3,many,CASRPWGADTQYF,TGTGCCAGCAGACCTTGGGGGGCAGATACGCAGTATTTT
-,TRBV12-3/TRBV12-4,TRBJ2-1,many,CASSPTYEQFF,TGTGCCAGCAGTCCTACCTATGAGCAGTTCTTC
-,TRBV7-2,TRBJ2-7,many,CASSLRVFGSYEQYF,TGTGCCAGCAGCCTGCGGGTCTTTGGGTCCTACGAGCAGTACTTC
TRBD2,TRBV6-2/TRBV6-3,TRBJ2-1,many,CASSYGTSGRLNEQFF,TGTGCCAGCAGTTACGGGACTAGCGGGAGGTTGAATGAGCAGTTCTTC
TRBD2,TRBV4-3,TRBJ2-1,many,CASSQDSGSGRGNEQFF,TGCGCCAGCAGCCAAGATAGTGGTAGCGGGAGGGGCAATGAGCAGTTCTTC
-,TRBV20-1,TRBJ2-5,many,CSETGLTQETQYF,TGCAGTGAGACTGGTCTCACGCAAGAGACCCAGTACTTC
-,TRBV4-2,TRBJ2-3,-,CASSQDRGVSTDTQYF,TGTGCCAGCAGCCAAGATCGAGGCGTCAGCACAGATACGCAGTATTTT
-,TRBV9,TRBJ1-6,many,CASSAGRHNSPLHF,TGTGCCAGCAGCGCGGGACGGCATAATTCACCCCTCCACTTT
TRBD2,TRBV20-1,TRBJ2-7,many,CSARRSGASGLYEQYF,TGCAGTGCTAGACGATCCGGGGCTAGCGGGCTCTACGAGCAGTACTTC
TRBD2,TRBV19,TRBJ2-5,many,CASSIGGSGEGRGTQYF,TGTGCCAGTAGTATCGGTGGTAGCGGAGAGGGGAGGGGGACCCAGTACTTC
TRBD2,TRBV9,TRBJ2-7,many,CASSVTSGELYEQYF,TGTGCCAGCAGCGTAACTAGCGGGGAGCTTTACGAGCAGTACTTC
-,TRBV7-2,TRBJ2-7,many,CASSFRDIAYEQYF,TGTGCCAGCAGCTTCCGGGACATAGCCTACGAGCAGTACTTC
-,TRBV18,TRBJ1-2,many,CASSPDRNYGYTF,TGCGCCAGCAGCCCCGACCGAAACTATGGCTACACCTTC
-,TRBV6-2/TRBV6-3,TRBJ1-5,many,CASSYSGGIGNQPQHF,TGTGCCAGCAGTTACTCCGGGGGGATAGGCAATCAGCCCCAGCATTTT
TRBD2,TRBV20-1,TRBJ2-1,many,CSARAPTSPRSPYNEQFF,TGCAGTGCTAGAGCCCCGACTAGCCCCAGGAGTCCCTACAATGAGCAGTTCTTC
TRBD1,TRBV29-1,TRBJ1-2,many,CSVYRGDYGYTF,TGCAGCGTATACAGGGGGGACTATGGCTACACCTTC
-,TRBV5-5,TRBJ1-2,many,CASSLRGDLYGYTF,TGTGCCAGCAGCTTGAGGGGGGACCTCTATGGCTACACCTTC
TRBD1,TRBV7-6,TRBJ1-5,many,CASSSDRGRGQPQHF,TGTGCCAGCAGCTCCGACAGGGGTAGGGGTCAGCCCCAGCATTTT
-,TRBV29-1,TRBJ2-7,many,CSVVDTPYEQYF,TGCAGCGTTGTGGACACTCCCTACGAGCAGTACTTC
-,TRBV18,TRBJ2-3,few,CASSLESTDTQYF,TGTGCCAGCTCCCTAGAGAGTACAGATACGCAGTATTTT
TRBD1,TRBV18,TRBJ2-7,-,CASSPRGPGQGYEQYF,TGTGCCAGCTCACCCCGGGGACCGGGACAGGGCTACGAGCAGTACTTC
TRBD2,TRBV20-1,TRBJ2-2,many,CSARVSGSGSTGELFF,TGCAGTGCTAGAGTCTCGGGTAGCGGGAGCACCGGGGAGCTGTTTTTT
TRBD2,TRBV9,TRBJ2-5,many,CASSVTSGGETQYF,TGTGCCAGCAGCGTAACTAGCGGGGGAGAGACCCAGTACTTC
TRBD2,TRBV10-1,TRBJ2-2,-,CASSERLAGANTGEPFF,TGCGCCAGCAGTGAACGACTAGCGGGAGCGAACACCGGGGAGCCATTTTTT
-,TRBV5-6,TRBJ2-1,many,CASSLVISEQFF,TGTGCCAGCAGCTTGGTAATCTCGGAGCAGTTCTTC
-,TRBV3-1,TRBJ2-7,many,CASSQSLNYEQYF,TGTGCCAGCAGCCAATCGCTCAACTACGAGCAGTACTTC
-,TRBV5-4,TRBJ2-5,-,CASQEGEETQYF,TGTGCCAGCCAAGAGGGAGAAGAGACCCAGTACTTC
TRBD1,TRBV3-1,TRBJ1-2,-,CASSRGQGNGYTF,TGTGCCAGCAGCCGCGGACAGGGGAATGGCTACACCTTC
TRBD2,TRBV20-1,TRBJ2-7,many,CSAPPSGKGGNEQYF,TGCAGTGCCCCCCCTAGCGGGAAGGGTGGTAACGAGCAGTACTTC
-,TRBV10-3,TRBJ2-1,many,CATRTGNNEQFF,TGTGCCACCAGGACTGGGAACAATGAGCAGTTCTTC
-,TRBV5-4,TRBJ2-3,many,CASSLVLTDTDTQYF,TGTGCCAGCAGCTTGGTTCTTACAGACACAGATACGCAGTATTTT